This T cell receptor beta chain was recorded in a study of cytomegalovirus exposure and HLA in healthy donors. Study results and caveats: A later analysis, which compared TCR beta chains of equal frequency, found the HLA-associated ones more clonally expanded.

Germline-derived CDR1 and CDR2 are MNHEY and SMNVEV (reference sequence). The CDR3 is 15 residues long. Between the trimmed V and J ends, which lost 0 bases and 0 bases, there was a span of 6 bases. Details on this clone: Its antigen is not identified.

The primer mix had 60 Vbeta and 13 Jbeta primers. Only in-frame clones appear in the TCRdb table, and some are missing; sequencing was by immunoSEQ multiplex PCR. The sample lists about 76,000 clones, over 60% occurring once. Donors had nominal health at sampling but likely had unrecorded immune exposures. The chain couples TRBV27 to TRBJ1-5; no clear D gene. What was sequenced was PBMCs. The TCR originated in a male donor in good health and CMV-seropositive. Here the CDR3 DNA reads TGTGCCAGCAGTTTATCGGCTTATAGCAATCAGCCCCAGCATTTT. Protein sequence: CASSLSAYSNQPQHF.